The present T cell receptor beta chain was sequenced within a study of CD8+CD57+ T cells in acquired aplastic anemia (dated by TCRdb to between 2018 and 2020). About the study as a whole: DNA extracted from sorted CD4+ and CD8+ cells had a mean of roughly 3 ug, with a range of roughly 0.2 to 30 ug. CD8+CD57+ expansion was defined as frequency above the mean frequency observed in healthy subjects. What the study reported, not specific to this receptor: Roughly 29 CD8+ CDR3 sequences were found in both patients and controls but appeared to be highly expressed in patients and within the immunodominant clones of the patients. CD8+ Simpson's diversity did not differ significantly between patients and healthy controls (P=0.060).

On this clonotype itself: This receptor's antigen is unknown. Within one base of it there is no much larger clone, and no base qualities were kept.

The germline V gene (reference sequence) specifies LNHNV as CDR1 and YYDKDF as CDR2. V loses 3 bases, J loses 1 base, and the germline ends lie 10 bases apart. Spanning cysteine to phenylalanine, the CDR3 consists of 16 amino acids. This entry keeps only the CDR3 DNA: 48 bases, framed from base 1. Genomic DNA served as template for TCR beta VDJ combination and CDR3 sequence profiling. An Illumina HiSeq 2000 was used for TCR repertoire sequencing. As for the original processing: TRBV/TRBJ rearrangement plots, CDR3 size and DJ length profiles, and Simpson's diversity index were used to evaluate the repertoires. The most abundant DNA sequence in the deep sequencing data was taken as the immunodominant clone. CDR3 amino acid sequences were screened for sharing across subjects and were compared with published repertoires and the VDJdb database. The public reads were run again by TCRdb, first through fastp at Q25 and then through MiXCR, and only productive beta chains were kept. Here each entry gathers all rows of one CDR3 protein and keeps the most common genes and DNA. TCRdb assigned the V and J calls; the authors' analysis was not used. The sample table contains 150,000 to 200,000 distinct CDR3 sequences; only one count was recorded for around half of them. The ten largest account for approximately 3% of the sample.

Patients chosen for sequencing had shown expansion of CD8+CD57+ cells by flow cytometry. Every patient had a diagnosis of severe acquired aplastic anemia based on International Study of Aplastic Anemia and Agranulocytosis and Camitta criteria. No therapy had been received by the patients at the time of blood sampling. In the study, sorted CD4+ and CD8+ blood T cells from patients with severe aplastic anemia and from healthy subjects underwent deep sequencing of TCR repertoires. Patients were enrolled under clinicaltrials.gov protocols 00001620, 01623167, 00001397, 00071045, 00081523 and 00961064 in the USA. Ficoll-Paque density gradient centrifugation was used to isolate peripheral blood mononuclear cells. Before DNA was extracted, CD4+ and CD8+ T cells were sorted using either FACS or magnetic beads.

This sequence was found in a human donor with aplastic anemia. In this chain, TRBV15 is recombined with TRBJ2-6, with the D gene not confidently named. The sample taken for sequencing was sorted CD4+, CD8+, or CD8+CD57+ T cells (not recorded which) from PBMCs. The CDR3 protein sequence reads: CATSRGLGSGANVLTF. The bases read TGTGCCACCAGCAGGGGGTTGGGGTCTGGGGCCAACGTCCTGACTTTC.